This is a list of T cell receptor beta chains from one sample in a study of beta chain features in type 1 diabetes. Sequencing was performed with immunoSEQ multiplex PCR; in TCRdb, only in-frame clones are kept and a portion is missing. There are 200,000 to 300,000 clones in the sample; 25% to 30% occur only once, and under 5% lies in the top ten. What was sequenced was central memory CD4+ T cells from blood. These receptors all stem from a man younger than 40 in good health. Both conserved end residues are part of each CDR3. The order of the fields is clone size, V gene, D gene, J gene, CDR3 protein, CDR3 DNA. A D gene is named only where the DNA matches it firmly. Clone sizes are given selectively: once, few, many, or a class where the clone is expanded.

clone_size: .
v_call: TRBV28
d_call: .
j_call: TRBJ2-7
cdr3_aa: CASSLSGMNSYEQYF
cdr3_nt: TGTGCCAGCAGTTTATCAGGGATGAATTCCTACGAGCAGTACTTC

clone_size: few
v_call: TRBV10-3
d_call: TRBD2
j_call: TRBJ2-3
cdr3_aa: CAISETGGRSTDTQYF
cdr3_nt: TGTGCCATCAGTGAGACCGGGGGGAGGTCGACAGATACGCAGTATTTT

clone_size: .
v_call: TRBV10-3
d_call: .
j_call: TRBJ2-3
cdr3_aa: CAIRPRDLTDTQYF
cdr3_nt: TGTGCCATCAGACCCCGGGACTTGACAGATACGCAGTATTTT

clone_size: .
v_call: TRBV5-1
d_call: .
j_call: TRBJ2-2
cdr3_aa: CASSLESASYAGELFF
cdr3_nt: TGCGCCAGCAGCTTGGAGTCGGCTAGCTATGCCGGGGAGCTGTTTTTT

clone_size: .
v_call: TRBV7-2
d_call: TRBD2
j_call: TRBJ2-3
cdr3_aa: CASSSPTSGPGTQYF
cdr3_nt: TGTGCCAGCAGCTCTCCGACTAGCGGGCCGGGTACGCAGTATTTT

clone_size: many
v_call: TRBV18
d_call: .
j_call: TRBJ2-1
cdr3_aa: CASSLGPYNEQFF
cdr3_nt: TGTGCCAGCTCCCTAGGCCCCTACAATGAGCAGTTCTTC

clone_size: .
v_call: TRBV27
d_call: .
j_call: TRBJ2-7
cdr3_aa: CASSPGPPNSYEQYF
cdr3_nt: TGTGCCAGCAGTCCCGGACCCCCTAACTCCTACGAGCAGTACTTC

clone_size: many
v_call: TRBV6-5
d_call: TRBD2
j_call: TRBJ2-1
cdr3_aa: CATAGTSGNSEQFF
cdr3_nt: TGTGCCACTGCCGGGACTAGCGGGAACAGTGAGCAGTTCTTC

clone_size: few
v_call: TRBV10-2
d_call: .
j_call: TRBJ2-7
cdr3_aa: CASSRTAYEQYF
cdr3_nt: TGCGCCAGCAGTCGGACAGCCTACGAGCAGTACTTC

clone_size: .
v_call: TRBV15
d_call: .
j_call: TRBJ1-2
cdr3_aa: CATSRDIGGAHYGYTF
cdr3_nt: TGTGCCACCAGCAGAGATATCGGGGGAGCGCACTATGGCTACACCTTC

clone_size: .
v_call: TRBV9
d_call: .
j_call: TRBJ2-2
cdr3_aa: CASSVVSSDVGTGELFF
cdr3_nt: TGTGCCAGCAGCGTAGTAAGTAGCGACGTGGGCACCGGGGAGCTGTTTTTT

clone_size: many
v_call: TRBV23-1
d_call: TRBD1
j_call: TRBJ2-3
cdr3_aa: CASSQSVYRGSTDTQYF
cdr3_nt: TGCGCCAGCAGTCAATCGGTCTACAGGGGTAGCACAGATACGCAGTATTTT

clone_size: .
v_call: TRBV30
d_call: TRBD2
j_call: TRBJ2-3
cdr3_aa: CAWSGQGLAGRDTQYF
cdr3_nt: TGTGCCTGGAGTGGTCAGGGACTAGCGGGGAGGGATACGCAGTATTTT

clone_size: few
v_call: TRBV15
d_call: TRBD2
j_call: TRBJ2-7
cdr3_aa: CATSRSGSSYEQYF
cdr3_nt: TGTGCCACCAGCCGTAGCGGGAGCTCCTACGAGCAGTACTTC

clone_size: few
v_call: TRBV4-3
d_call: TRBD2
j_call: TRBJ2-1
cdr3_aa: CASSQDVVTSGRNEQFF
cdr3_nt: TGCGCCAGCAGCCAAGATGTGGTGACTAGCGGGAGGAATGAGCAGTTCTTC

clone_size: .
v_call: TRBV2
d_call: TRBD1
j_call: TRBJ2-7
cdr3_aa: CASRAGQGGTYEQYF
cdr3_nt: TGTGCCAGCAGAGCCGGACAGGGGGGGACCTACGAGCAGTACTTC

clone_size: few
v_call: TRBV11-2
d_call: .
j_call: TRBJ1-2
cdr3_aa: CASSQSNGGYGYTF
cdr3_nt: TGCGCCAGCAGCCAATCAAACGGCGGCTATGGCTACACCTTC

clone_size: .
v_call: TRBV10-3
d_call: .
j_call: TRBJ2-1
cdr3_aa: CAISGGASGSYNEQFF
cdr3_nt: TGTGCCATCAGTGGAGGAGCTTCTGGCTCCTACAATGAGCAGTTCTTC

clone_size: .
v_call: TRBV29-1
d_call: .
j_call: TRBJ2-5
cdr3_aa: CSVVSGVLQETQYF
cdr3_nt: TGCAGCGTCGTCTCCGGGGTTTTGCAAGAGACCCAGTACTTC

clone_size: .
v_call: TRBV6-1
d_call: .
j_call: TRBJ2-7
cdr3_aa: CASNRERVGYEQYF
cdr3_nt: TGTGCCAGCAACCGAGAACGGGTAGGCTACGAGCAGTACTTC

clone_size: .
v_call: TRBV27
d_call: TRBD1
j_call: TRBJ1-6
cdr3_aa: CASGDRDSPLHF
cdr3_nt: TGTGCCAGCGGGGACAGGGATTCACCCCTCCACTTT

clone_size: .
v_call: TRBV7-2
d_call: TRBD1
j_call: TRBJ1-2
cdr3_aa: CASSQAGQGGGYTF
cdr3_nt: TGTGCCAGCAGCCAGGCGGGACAGGGAGGTGGCTACACCTTC